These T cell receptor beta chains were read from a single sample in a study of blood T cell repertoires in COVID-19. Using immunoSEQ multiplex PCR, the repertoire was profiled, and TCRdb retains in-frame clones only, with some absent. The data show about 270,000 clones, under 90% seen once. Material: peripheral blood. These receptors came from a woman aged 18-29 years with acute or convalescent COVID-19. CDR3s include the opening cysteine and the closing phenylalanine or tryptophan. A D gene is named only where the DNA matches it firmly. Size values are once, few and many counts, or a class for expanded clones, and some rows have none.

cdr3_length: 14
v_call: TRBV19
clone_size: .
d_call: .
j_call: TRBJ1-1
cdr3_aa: CASTADKGPIEAFF
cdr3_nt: TGTGCCAGTACCGCGGACAAGGGGCCTATTGAAGCTTTCTTT

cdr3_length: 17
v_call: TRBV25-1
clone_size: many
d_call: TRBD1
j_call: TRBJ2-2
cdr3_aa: CASSESRTGFNTGELFF
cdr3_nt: TGTGCCAGCAGTGAATCCCGGACAGGATTTAACACCGGGGAGCTGTTTTTT

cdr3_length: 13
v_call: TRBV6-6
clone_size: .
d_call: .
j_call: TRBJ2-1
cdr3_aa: CASSYSNRQGKFF
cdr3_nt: TGTGCCAGCAGTTACTCGAATCGGCAGGGAAAGTTCTTC

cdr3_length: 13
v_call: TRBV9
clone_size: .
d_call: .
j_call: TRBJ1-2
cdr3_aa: CASSVGQDYGYTF
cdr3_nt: TGTGCCAGCAGCGTAGGGCAGGACTATGGCTACACCTTC

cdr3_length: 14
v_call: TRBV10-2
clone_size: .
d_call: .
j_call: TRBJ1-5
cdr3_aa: CASSDNLEVQPQHF
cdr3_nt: TGCGCCAGCAGTGACAATCTGGAGGTTCAGCCCCAGCATTTT

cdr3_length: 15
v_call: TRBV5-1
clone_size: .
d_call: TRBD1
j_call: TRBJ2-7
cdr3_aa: CASSLVAGGFLEQYF
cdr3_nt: TGCGCCAGCAGCTTGGTCGCAGGGGGCTTTCTCGAGCAGTACTTC

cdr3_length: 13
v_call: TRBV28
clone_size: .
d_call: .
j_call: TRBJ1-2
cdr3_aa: CASSSTASYGYTF
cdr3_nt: TGTGCCAGCAGTTCGACAGCTAGTTACGGCTACACCTTC

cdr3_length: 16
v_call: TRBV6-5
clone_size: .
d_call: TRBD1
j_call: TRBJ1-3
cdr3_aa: CASSSQDRVGGNTIYF
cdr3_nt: TGTGCCAGCAGTTCCCAGGACAGGGTTGGAGGAAACACCATATATTTT

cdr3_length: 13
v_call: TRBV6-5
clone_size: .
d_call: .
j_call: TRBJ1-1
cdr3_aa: CASSQVVNTEAFF
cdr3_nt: TGTGCCAGCAGTCAGGTCGTGAACACTGAAGCTTTCTTT

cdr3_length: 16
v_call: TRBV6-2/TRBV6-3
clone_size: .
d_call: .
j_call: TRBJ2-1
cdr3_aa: CASSYSSSATTDEQFF
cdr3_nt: TGTGCCAGCAGTTACTCGTCCAGCGCCACGACGGATGAGCAGTTCTTC

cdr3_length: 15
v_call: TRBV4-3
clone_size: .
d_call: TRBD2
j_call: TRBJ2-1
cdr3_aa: CASSPGLAEGYEQFF
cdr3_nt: TGCGCCAGCAGCCCCGGACTAGCGGAGGGTTATGAGCAGTTCTTC

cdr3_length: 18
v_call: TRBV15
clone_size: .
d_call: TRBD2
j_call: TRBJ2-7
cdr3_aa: CATSREGKGRGSSYEQYF
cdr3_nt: TGTGCCACCAGCAGAGAGGGGAAGGGGCGGGGGAGCTCCTACGAGCAGTACTTC

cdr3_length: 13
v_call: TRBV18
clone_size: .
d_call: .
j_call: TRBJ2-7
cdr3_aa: CASSPPLLYEQYF
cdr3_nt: TGTGCCAGCTCACCACCGTTATTATACGAGCAGTACTTC

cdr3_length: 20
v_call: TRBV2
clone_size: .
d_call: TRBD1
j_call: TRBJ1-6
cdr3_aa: CASSEVSGQILWTYNSPLHF
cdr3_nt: TGTGCCAGCAGTGAAGTTTCGGGACAGATATTATGGACCTATAATTCACCCCTCCACTTT

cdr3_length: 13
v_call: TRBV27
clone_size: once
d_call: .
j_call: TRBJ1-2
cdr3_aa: CASSRGGAGGYTF
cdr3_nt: TGTGCCAGCAGTCGTGGGGGGGCTGGGGGCTACACCTTC

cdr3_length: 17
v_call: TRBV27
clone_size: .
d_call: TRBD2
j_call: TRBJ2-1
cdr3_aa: CASSLGLAGRAYDEQFF
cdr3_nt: TGTGCCAGCAGTTTAGGGCTAGCGGGCCGGGCTTACGATGAGCAGTTCTTC

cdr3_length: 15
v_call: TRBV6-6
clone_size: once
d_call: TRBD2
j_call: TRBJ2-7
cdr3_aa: CASRGEGTSSYEQYF
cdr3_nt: TGTGCCAGCAGGGGGGAGGGAACGAGCTCCTACGAGCAGTACTTC

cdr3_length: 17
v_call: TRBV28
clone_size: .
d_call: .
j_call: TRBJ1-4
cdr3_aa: CASSPSPGWATNEKLFF
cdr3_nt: TGTGCCAGCAGCCCTTCCCCCGGGTGGGCAACTAATGAAAAACTGTTTTTT

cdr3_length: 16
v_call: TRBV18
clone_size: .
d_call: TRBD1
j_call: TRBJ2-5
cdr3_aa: CASSPGTGAGAETQYF
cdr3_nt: TGTGCCAGCTCACCAGGGACAGGGGCTGGAGCCGAGACCCAGTACTTC

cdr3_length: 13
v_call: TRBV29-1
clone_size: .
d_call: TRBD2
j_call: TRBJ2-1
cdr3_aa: CSAGTSIVDEQFF
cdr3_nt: TGCAGCGCCGGGACTAGTATTGTTGATGAGCAGTTCTTC

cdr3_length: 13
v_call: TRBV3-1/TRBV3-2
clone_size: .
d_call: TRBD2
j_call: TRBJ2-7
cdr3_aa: CASRHRGEYEQYF
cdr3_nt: TGTGCCAGTCGACACCGGGGGGAATACGAGCAGTACTTC

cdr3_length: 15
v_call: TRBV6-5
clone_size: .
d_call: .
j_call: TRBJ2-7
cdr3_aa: CASSYGQGLPYEQYF
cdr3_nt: TGTGCCAGCAGTTACGGACAGGGACTACCCTACGAGCAGTACTTC

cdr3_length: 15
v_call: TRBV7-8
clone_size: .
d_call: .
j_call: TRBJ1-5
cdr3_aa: CASSLGSGGNQPQHF
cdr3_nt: TGTGCCAGCAGCTTAGGATCAGGGGGCAATCAGCCCCAGCATTTT

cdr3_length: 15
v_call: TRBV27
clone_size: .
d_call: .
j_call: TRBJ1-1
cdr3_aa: CASRHIRGRNTEAFF
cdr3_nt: TGTGCCAGCAGGCATATCAGGGGACGGAACACTGAAGCTTTCTTT

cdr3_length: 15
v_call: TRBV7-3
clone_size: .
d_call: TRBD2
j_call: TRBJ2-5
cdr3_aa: CASSKIAGAGETQYF
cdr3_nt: TGTGCCAGCAGCAAAATAGCGGGAGCGGGGGAGACCCAGTACTTC

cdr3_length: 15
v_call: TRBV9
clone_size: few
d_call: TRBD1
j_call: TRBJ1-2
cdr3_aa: CASSVGTGGNYGYTF
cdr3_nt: TGTGCCAGCAGCGTCGGGACAGGGGGGAACTATGGCTACACCTTC

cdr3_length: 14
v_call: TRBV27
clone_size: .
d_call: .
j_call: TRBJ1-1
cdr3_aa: CASTPTGMNTEAFF
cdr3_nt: TGTGCCAGCACCCCGACGGGGATGAACACTGAAGCTTTCTTT

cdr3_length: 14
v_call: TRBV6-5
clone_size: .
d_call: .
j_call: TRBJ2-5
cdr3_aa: CASSTMGLGETQYF
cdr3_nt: TGTGCCAGCAGTACGATGGGACTTGGGGAGACCCAGTACTTC

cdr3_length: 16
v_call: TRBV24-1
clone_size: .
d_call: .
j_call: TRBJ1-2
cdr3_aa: CATSDSWGQAHRGYTF
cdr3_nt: TGTGCCACCAGTGATTCCTGGGGGCAAGCTCACCGCGGCTACACCTTC

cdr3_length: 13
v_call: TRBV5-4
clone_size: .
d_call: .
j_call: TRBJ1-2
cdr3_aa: CASSKDSLDGYTF
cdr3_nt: TGTGCCAGCAGCAAGGACTCTTTGGATGGCTACACCTTC

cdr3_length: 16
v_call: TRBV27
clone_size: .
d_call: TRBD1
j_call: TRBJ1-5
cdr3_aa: CASSFKGAGTDQPQHF
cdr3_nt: TGTGCCAGCAGTTTTAAGGGGGCTGGGACGGATCAGCCCCAGCATTTT

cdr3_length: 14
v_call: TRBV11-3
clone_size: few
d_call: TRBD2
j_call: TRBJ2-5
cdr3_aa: CASSLGAGVETQYF
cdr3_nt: TGTGCCAGCAGCTTAGGAGCGGGAGTAGAGACCCAGTACTTC

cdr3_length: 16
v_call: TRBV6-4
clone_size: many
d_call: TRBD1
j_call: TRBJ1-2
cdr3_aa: CASSDTPQGFSYGYTF
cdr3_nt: TGTGCCAGCAGTGACACACCACAGGGGTTCAGCTATGGCTACACCTTC

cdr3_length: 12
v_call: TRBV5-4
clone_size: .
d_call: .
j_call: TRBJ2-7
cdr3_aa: CASSLGGPEQYF
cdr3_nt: TGTGCCAGCAGCTTGGGGGGCCCCGAGCAGTACTTC

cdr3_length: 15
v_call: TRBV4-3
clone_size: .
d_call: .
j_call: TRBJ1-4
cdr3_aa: CASSGSPHRGEKLFF
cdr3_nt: TGCGCCAGCAGCGGGAGCCCCCACCGGGGTGAAAAACTGTTTTTT

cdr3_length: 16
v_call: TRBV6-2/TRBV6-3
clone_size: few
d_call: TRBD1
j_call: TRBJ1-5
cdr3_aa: CASSRDRQGFHQPQHF
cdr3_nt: TGTGCCAGCAGCCGAGACCGACAGGGATTCCATCAGCCCCAGCATTTT

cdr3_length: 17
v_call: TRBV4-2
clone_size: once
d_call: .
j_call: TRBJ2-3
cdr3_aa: CASSHTRGAMSTDTQYF
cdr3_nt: TGTGCCAGCAGCCACACCCGGGGGGCGATGAGCACAGATACGCAGTATTTT

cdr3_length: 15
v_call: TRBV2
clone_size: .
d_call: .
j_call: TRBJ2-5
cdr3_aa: CASLSWERSAETQYF
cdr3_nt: TGTGCCAGCCTATCGTGGGAGCGGTCTGCGGAGACCCAGTACTTC

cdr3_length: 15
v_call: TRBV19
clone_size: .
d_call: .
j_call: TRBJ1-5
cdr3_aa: CASTRGRASNQPQHF
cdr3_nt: TGTGCCAGCACCAGGGGCAGAGCGAGCAATCAGCCCCAGCATTTT

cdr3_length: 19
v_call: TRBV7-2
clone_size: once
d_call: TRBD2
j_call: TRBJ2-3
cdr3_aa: CASGRGGLAGGTSTDTQYF
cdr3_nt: TGTGCCAGCGGCCGGGGGGGGCTAGCGGGAGGGACAAGCACAGATACGCAGTATTTT

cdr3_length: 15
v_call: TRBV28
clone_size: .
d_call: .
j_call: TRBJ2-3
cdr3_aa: CASRPRDTRTDTQYF
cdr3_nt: TGTGCCAGCAGACCCCGGGATACAAGAACAGATACGCAGTATTTT

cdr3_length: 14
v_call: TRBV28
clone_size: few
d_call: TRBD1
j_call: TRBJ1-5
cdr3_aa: CASSSGQGDQPQHF
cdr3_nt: TGTGCCAGCAGTTCGGGACAGGGGGATCAGCCCCAGCATTTT

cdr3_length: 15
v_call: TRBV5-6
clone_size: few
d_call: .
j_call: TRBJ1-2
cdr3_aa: CASSQAGTYQAGYTF
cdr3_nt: TGTGCCAGCAGCCAGGCAGGGACTTACCAAGCGGGCTACACCTTC

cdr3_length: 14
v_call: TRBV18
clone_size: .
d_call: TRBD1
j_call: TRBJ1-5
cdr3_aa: CASSPTGGSQPQHF
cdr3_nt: TGTGCCAGCTCCCCTACAGGGGGCAGTCAGCCCCAGCATTTT

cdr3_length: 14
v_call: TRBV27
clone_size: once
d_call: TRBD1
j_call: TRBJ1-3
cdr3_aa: CATRDRGSGNTIYF
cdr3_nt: TGTGCCACCCGCGACAGGGGTTCTGGAAACACCATATATTTT

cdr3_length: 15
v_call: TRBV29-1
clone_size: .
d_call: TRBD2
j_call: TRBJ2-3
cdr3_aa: CSVVPLAGNTDTQYF
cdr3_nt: TGCAGCGTTGTCCCCCTAGCGGGGAACACAGATACGCAGTATTTT